What follows describes a single TCR beta chain. Its antigen is unknown. Per-base quality was not reported, and no clone a single base away is much larger than it. These data belong to a study of Ad26.COV2.S vaccination and SARS-CoV-2 variants (dated by TCRdb to about 2021). Looking at the study overall: Donors in the vaccine arm were drawn from COV1001, a phase I-IIa trial of Ad26.COV2.S in healthy adults that was multicentre, randomized, double-blind and placebo-controlled. Ad26.COV2.S was given intramuscularly at 5x10^10 or 1x10^11 viral particles, as a single shot or as two shots 56 days apart. Sequencing of the TCRbeta repertoire served to evaluate the specificity and breadth of SARS-CoV-2-reactive T cell receptors following Ad26.COV2.S vaccination. A total of around 32 samples were included in the TCR-sequenced set, comprising roughly 19 Ad26.COV2.S vaccine recipients, 5 placebo recipients and 8 SARS-CoV-2 convalescent individuals. Trial participants were randomized into five groups of five, in which low-dose or high-dose Ad26.COV2.S was given once or twice, or placebo was given on both occasions. Investigators did not know the trial group allocation while performing experiments and assessing outcomes.

The sample's treatment or condition label is to be understood as: roughly 19 received Ad26.COV2.S at low or high dose, single or two shots; roughly 5 received placebo; per-sample allocation not given. Repertoires of vaccine and placebo recipients were sequenced from samples taken on day 63 after the first injection. In Cohort 1b, fewer than 30 adults aged 18-55 years were enrolled at a single site in Boston, USA, between 29 July and 7 August 2020. Ad26.COV2.S was a replication-incompetent adenovirus type 26 vector expressing a prefusion-stabilized SARS-CoV-2 spike protein from the original Wuhan strain. General conclusions and limits of the study: It was noted by the authors that total T cell responses may have been underestimated by the TCR breadth and depth analyses. Vaccine and placebo recipients had similar non-spike TCR breadth, a finding consistent with the vaccine containing only spike. Compared with placebo recipients, Ad26.COV2.S recipients showed higher spike-specific TCR breadth (P = 0.0014). After vaccination, spike-specific CD8+ and CD4+ T cell responses were reported to show substantial breadth. Comparing responses between vaccine doses or regimens was not something the study was powered to do.

The CDR3 spans 14 residues, from the cysteine through the phenylalanine. Just CDR3 DNA is preserved here, 42 bases in frame from base 1. The V and J ends are trimmed by 4 bases and 2 bases, leaving 13 bases between them. The germline V gene supplies CDR1 SGHRS and CDR2 YFSETQ. The immunoSEQ Assay was used to sequence TCRbeta CDR3 regions. After extraction, genomic DNA underwent amplification by bias-controlled multiplex PCR, followed by high-throughput sequencing. In the paper's pipeline: To quantify the absolute abundance of every unique TCRbeta CDR3 region, sequences were collapsed and filtered. T cell fraction was estimated by normalizing TCRbeta template counts to usable DNA, which was measured by amplifying reference genes present in all nucleated cells. Repertoire TCRs were annotated as SARS-CoV-2-specific by exact matching of V gene, CDR3 amino acid sequence and J gene to a known reactive TCR set. The reference SARS-CoV-2 TCR set was derived from MIRA and filtered for enrichment in COVID-19-positive ImmuneCODE repertoires, a step that removed public or cross-reactive TCRs. Drawing on the MIRA antigens, annotated TCRs were analysed further at the level of specific ORF or position within ORF. Breadth was defined as the number of annotated unique rearrangements divided by the total number of unique productive rearrangements, and depth was defined as the summed frequency of the annotated unique rearrangements. Group comparisons of TCR breadth used two-sided Wilcoxon rank-sum tests. Imported from immuneACCESS, the table was reduced by TCRdb to in-frame sequences with V and J called. These copies leave out some clones; in studies compared against another copy, an unresolved V gene accounts for under half, and the cause of the remainder is not known. The V and J calls and the clone size are those of that table, but D and trimming were determined from the DNA. The sample table records hundreds of thousands of clones; more than 75% of these occur just once. The ten largest clones add up to around 3% of the sample.

The V gene is TRBV5-1 and the J gene is TRBJ2-7; TRBD2 is possibly the D segment (6 matching bases). This sequence was found in a person between 18 and 60 years old who received the Ad26.COV2.S COVID-19 vaccine or a placebo. Here the sequenced sample was peripheral blood, taken in a trial of Ad26.COV2.S vaccine versus placebo. The CDR3 region has the sequence CASSLSPGAYEQYF. In nucleotide form, the sequence is TGCGCCAGCAGCCTCAGCCCGGGGGCCTACGAGCAGTACTTC.